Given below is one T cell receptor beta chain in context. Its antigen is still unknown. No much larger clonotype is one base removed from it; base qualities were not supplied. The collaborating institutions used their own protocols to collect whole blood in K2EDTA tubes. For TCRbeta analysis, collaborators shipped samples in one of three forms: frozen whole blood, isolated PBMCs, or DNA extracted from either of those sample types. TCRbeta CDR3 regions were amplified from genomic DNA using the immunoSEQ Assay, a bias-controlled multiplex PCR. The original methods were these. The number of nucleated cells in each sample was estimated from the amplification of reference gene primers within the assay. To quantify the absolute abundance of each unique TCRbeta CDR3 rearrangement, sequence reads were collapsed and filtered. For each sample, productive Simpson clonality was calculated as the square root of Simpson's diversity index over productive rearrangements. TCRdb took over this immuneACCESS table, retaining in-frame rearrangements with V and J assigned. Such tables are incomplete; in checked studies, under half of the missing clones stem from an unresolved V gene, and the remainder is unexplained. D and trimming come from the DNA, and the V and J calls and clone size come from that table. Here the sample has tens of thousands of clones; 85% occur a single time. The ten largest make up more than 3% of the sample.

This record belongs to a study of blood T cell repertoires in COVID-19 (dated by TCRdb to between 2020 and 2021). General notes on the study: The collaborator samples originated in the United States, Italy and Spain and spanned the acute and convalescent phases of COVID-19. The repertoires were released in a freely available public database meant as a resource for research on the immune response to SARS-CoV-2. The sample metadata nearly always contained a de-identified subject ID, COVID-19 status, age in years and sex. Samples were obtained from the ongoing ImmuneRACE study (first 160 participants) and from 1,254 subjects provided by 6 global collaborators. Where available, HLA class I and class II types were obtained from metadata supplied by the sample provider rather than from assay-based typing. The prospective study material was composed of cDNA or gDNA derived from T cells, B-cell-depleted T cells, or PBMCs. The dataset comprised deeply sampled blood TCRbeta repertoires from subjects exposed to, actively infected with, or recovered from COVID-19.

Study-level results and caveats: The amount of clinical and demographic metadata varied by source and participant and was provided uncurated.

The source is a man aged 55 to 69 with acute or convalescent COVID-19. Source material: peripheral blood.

The CDR3 in this case is CASSDSRVAGANVLTF. The nucleotides are TGTGCCAGCAGTGACTCACGAGTTGCTGGGGCCAACGTCCTGACTTTC. The chain employs TRBV6-4 and TRBJ2-6; the D gene lacks a confident call. Based on the germline V gene, the CDR1 and CDR2 sequences are MRHNA and SNTAGT. A distance of 8 bases separates the germline ends of V and J, which lose 0 bases and 2 bases respectively. Including the terminal cysteine and phenylalanine, the CDR3 comprises 16 residues. Solely the CDR3 DNA is kept, with 48 bases framed from the first base.